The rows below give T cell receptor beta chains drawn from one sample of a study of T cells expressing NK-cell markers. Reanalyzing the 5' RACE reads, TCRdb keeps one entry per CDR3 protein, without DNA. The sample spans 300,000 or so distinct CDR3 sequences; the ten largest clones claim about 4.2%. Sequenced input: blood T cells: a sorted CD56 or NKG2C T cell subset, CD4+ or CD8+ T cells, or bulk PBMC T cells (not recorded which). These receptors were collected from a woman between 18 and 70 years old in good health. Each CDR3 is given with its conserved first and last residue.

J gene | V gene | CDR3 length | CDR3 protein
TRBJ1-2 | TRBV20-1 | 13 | CSARQSAGYGYTF
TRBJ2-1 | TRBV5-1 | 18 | CASSFPGLGRRGHNEQFF
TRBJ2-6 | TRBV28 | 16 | CASSLLKGTGANVLTF
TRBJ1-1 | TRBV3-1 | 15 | CASSRAGIMNTEAFF
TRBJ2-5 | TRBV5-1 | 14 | CASSFGGGRETQYF
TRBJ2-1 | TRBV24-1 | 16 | CATSDPGTGDYNEQFF
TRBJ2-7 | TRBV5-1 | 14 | CASREQTSSYEQYF
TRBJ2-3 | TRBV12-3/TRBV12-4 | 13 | CASRDRGTDTQYF
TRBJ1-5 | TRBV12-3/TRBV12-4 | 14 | CASSLQNSNQPQHF
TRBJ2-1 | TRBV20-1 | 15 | CSARHRPQDNNEQFF
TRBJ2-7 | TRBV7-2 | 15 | CASSLVGTGNYEQYF
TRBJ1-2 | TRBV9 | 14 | CASSPGQPNYGYTF
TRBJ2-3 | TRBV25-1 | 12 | CASSGTPARQYF
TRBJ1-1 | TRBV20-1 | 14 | CSAAPGQGAAEAFF
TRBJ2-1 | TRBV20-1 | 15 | CSAGSGTSGSTEQFF
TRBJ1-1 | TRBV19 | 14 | CASSGVPGNTEAFF
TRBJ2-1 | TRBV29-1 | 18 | CSVVVLAGGRRTYNEQFF
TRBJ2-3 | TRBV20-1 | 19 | CSARDRTGTSGRAVDTQYF
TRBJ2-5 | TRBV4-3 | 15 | CASSQLGQGARTQYF
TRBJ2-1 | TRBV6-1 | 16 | CASSELRASGYNEQFF
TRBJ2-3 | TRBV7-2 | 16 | CASSSRSGTGPDTQYF
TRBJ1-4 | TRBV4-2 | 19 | CASSPLGPTSGTTNEKLFF
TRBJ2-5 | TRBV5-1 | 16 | CASSSSLAGGVETQYF
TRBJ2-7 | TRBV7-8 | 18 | CASSLNFMVSGSSYEQYF
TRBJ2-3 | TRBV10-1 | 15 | CASSESRGGGDTQYF
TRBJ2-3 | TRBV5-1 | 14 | CASSLGSSTDTQYF
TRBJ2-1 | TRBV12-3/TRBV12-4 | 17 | CASSLGGLAGAYNEQFF
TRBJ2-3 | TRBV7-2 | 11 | CASGGTDTQYF
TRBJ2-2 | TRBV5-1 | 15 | CASSLAMANTGELFF
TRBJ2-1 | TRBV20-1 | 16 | CSARDHARTLYNEQFF
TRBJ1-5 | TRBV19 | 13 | CASSIQGDQPQHF
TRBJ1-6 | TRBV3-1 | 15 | CASNTGGSNNSPLHF
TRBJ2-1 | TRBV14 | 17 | CASTPLGTGRSYNEQFF
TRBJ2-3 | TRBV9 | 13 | CASSVVRTDTQYF
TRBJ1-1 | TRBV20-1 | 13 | CSAPYQGNTEAFF
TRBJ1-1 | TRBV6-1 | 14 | CASSEQWRNTEAFF
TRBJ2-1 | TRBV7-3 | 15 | CASSLRSGAYNEQFF
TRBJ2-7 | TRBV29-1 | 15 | CSVRDSQGSSYEQYF
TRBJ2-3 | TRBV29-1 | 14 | CSVEKGASTDTQYF
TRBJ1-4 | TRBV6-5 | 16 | CASSYWPGGEDEKLFF
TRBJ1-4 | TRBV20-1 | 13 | CSALQRSNEKLFF
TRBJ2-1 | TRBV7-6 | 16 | CASSPMGQGPYNEQFF
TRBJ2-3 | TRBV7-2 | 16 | CASSLSSGSLQDTQYF
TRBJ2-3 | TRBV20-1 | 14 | CSASGEQGSDTQYF
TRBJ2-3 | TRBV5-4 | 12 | CASGGGTDTQYF
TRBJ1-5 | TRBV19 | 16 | CASSLLTGMSNQPQHF
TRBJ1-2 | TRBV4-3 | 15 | CASSQVLEGGRGYTF
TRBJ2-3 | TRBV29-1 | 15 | CSGVIGTGGPDTQYF
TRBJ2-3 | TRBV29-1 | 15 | CSVEDPSGRRDTQYF
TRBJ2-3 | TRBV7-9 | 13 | CAFPNRDTDTQYF
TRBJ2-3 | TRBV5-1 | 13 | CASSLAGGDTQYF
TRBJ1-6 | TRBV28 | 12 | CASSWGLDPLHF
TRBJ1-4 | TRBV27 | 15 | CASSPTGPVGEKLFF